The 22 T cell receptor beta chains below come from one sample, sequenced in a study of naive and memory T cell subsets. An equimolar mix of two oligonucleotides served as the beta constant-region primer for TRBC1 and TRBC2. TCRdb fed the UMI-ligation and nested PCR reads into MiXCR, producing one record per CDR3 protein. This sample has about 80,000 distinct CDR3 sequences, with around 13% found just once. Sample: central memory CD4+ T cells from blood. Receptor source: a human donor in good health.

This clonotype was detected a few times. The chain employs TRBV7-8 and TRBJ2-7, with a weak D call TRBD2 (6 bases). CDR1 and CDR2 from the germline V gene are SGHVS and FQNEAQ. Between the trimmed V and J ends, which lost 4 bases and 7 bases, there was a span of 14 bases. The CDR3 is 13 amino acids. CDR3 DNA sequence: TGTGCCAGCAGCTCCCGGGTAGGGAGGGAGCAGTACTTC. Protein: CASSSRVGREQYF.

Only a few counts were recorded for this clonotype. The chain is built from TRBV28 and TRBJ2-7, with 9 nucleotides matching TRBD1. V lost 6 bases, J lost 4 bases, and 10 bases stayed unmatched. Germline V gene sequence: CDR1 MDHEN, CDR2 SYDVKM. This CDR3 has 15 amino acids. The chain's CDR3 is CASRSAGTGIYEQYF. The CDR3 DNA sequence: TGTGCCAGCAGATCCGCCGGGACAGGGATTTACGAGCAGTACTTC.

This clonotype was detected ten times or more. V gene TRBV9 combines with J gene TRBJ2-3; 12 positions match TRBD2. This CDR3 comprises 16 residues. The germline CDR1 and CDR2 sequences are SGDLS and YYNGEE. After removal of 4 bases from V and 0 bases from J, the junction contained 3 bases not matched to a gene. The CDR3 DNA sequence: TGTGCCAGCAGCCAGGGACTAGCGGGTAGCACAGATACGCAGTATTTT. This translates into CASSQGLAGSTDTQYF.

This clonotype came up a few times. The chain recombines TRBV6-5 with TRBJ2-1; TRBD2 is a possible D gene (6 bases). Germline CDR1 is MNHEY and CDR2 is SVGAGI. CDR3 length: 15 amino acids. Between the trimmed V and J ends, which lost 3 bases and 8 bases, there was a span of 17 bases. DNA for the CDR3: TGTGCCAGCAGTTATCGGGAGCCGGGGGTTTATGAGCAGTTCTTC. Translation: CASSYREPGVYEQFF.

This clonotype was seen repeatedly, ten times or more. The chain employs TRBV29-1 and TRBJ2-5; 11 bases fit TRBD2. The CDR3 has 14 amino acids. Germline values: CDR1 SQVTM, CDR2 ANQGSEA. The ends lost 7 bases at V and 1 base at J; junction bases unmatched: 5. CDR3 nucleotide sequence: TGCAGCGCTGGGACTAGCGGCCCCCAAGAGACCCAGTACTTC. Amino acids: CSAGTSGPQETQYF. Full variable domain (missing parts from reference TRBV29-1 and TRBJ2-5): SAVISQKPSRDICQRGTSLTIQCQVDSQVTMMFWYRQQPGQSLTLIATANQGSEATYESGFVIDKFPISRPNLTFSTLTVSNMSPEDSSIYLCSAGTSGPQETQYFGPGTRLLVL.

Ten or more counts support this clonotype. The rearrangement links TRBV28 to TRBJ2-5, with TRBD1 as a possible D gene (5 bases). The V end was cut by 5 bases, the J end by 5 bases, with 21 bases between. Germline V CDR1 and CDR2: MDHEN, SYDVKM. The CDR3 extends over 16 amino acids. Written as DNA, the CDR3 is TGTGCCAGCAGTCCTTTCGCAGGGCGCCGCTTGGAGACCCAGTACTTC. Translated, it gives CASSPFAGRRLETQYF.

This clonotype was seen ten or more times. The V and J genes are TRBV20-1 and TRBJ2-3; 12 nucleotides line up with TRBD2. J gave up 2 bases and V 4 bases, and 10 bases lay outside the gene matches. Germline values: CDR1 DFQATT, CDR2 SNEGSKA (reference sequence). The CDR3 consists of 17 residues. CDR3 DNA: TGCAGTGCTAAACGCGGGACTAGCGGGTACATCACAGATACGCAGTATTTT. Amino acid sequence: CSAKRGTSGYITDTQYF.

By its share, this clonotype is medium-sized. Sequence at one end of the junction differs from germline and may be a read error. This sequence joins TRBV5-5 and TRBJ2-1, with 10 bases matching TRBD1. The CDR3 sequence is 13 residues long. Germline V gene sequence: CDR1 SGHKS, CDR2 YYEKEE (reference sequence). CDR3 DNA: TGTGCCAGCAGCCCCAGCCTGGACAGGGGGGCCAACTTC. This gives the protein CASSPSLDRGANF.

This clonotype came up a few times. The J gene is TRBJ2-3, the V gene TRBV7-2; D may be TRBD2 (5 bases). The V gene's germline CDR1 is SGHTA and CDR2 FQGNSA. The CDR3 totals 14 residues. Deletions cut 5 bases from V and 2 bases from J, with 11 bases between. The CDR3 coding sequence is TGTGCCAGCAGCATCGGACTCACCACAGATACGCAGTATTTT. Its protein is CASSIGLTTDTQYF.

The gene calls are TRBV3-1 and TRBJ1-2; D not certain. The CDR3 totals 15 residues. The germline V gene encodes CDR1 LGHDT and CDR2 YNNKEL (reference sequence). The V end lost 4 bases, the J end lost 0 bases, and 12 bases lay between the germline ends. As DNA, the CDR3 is TGTGCCAGCAGCCCAAGGTCCCAGTCTAACTATGGCTACACCTTC. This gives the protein CASSPRSQSNYGYTF.

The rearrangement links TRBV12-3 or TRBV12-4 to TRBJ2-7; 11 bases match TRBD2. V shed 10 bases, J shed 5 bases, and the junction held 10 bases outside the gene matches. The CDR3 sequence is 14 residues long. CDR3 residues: CATIDTSGSHEQYF. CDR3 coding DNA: TGTGCCACCATTGACACTAGCGGGAGCCACGAGCAGTACTTC.

CDR3 loop: CSASPIQGRENIQYF. In DNA form, the CDR3 reads TGCAGTGCTAGCCCCATACAGGGGAGAGAAAACATTCAGTACTTC. The chain is built from TRBV20-1 and TRBJ2-4, with 7 nucleotides matching TRBD1. The CDR3 spans 15 residues. Germline lookup yields CDR1 DFQATT and CDR2 SNEGSKA (reference sequence). The V segment lost 3 bases and the J segment 5 bases; nucleotides outside the gene matches: 10.

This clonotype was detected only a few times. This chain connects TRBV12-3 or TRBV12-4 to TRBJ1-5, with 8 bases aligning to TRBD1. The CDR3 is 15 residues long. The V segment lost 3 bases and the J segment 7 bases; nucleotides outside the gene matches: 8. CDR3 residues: CASSFSRGPEQPQHF. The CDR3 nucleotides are TGTGCCAGCAGTTTTTCCAGGGGGCCGGAGCAGCCCCAGCATTTT.

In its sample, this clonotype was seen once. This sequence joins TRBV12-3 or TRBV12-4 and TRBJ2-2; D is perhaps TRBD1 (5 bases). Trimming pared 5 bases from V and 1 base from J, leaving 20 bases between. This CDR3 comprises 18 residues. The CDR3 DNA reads TGTGCCAGCAGTAAAACCCACATGGCCAGGGAGAACACCGGGGAGCTGTTTTTT. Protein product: CASSKTHMARENTGELFF.

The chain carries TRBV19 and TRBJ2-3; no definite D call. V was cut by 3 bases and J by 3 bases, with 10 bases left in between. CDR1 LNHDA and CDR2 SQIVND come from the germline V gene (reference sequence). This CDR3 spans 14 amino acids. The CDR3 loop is CASSMARITDTQYF. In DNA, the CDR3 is TGTGCCAGTAGTATGGCTAGAATAACAGATACGCAGTATTTT. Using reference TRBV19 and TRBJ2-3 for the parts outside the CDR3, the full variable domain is DGGITQSPKYLFRKEGQNVTLSCEQNLNHDAMYWYRQDPGQGLRLIYYSQIVNDFQKGDIAEGYSVSREKKESFPLTVTSAQKNPTAFYLCASSMARITDTQYFGPGTRLTVL.

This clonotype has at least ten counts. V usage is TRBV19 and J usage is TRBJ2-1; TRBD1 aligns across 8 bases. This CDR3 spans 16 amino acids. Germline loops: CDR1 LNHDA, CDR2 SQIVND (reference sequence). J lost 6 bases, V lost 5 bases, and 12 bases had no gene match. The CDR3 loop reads CASSSRTGQLRNEQFF. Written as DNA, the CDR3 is TGTGCCAGTAGTTCAAGGACAGGGCAGCTCCGCAATGAGCAGTTCTTC.

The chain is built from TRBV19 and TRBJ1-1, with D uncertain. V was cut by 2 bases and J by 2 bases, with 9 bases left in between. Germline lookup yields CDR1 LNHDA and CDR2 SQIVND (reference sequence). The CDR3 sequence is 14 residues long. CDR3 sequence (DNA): TGTGCCAGTAGTATAAATTCAGTTAACACTGAAGCTTTCTTT. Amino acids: CASSINSVNTEAFF.

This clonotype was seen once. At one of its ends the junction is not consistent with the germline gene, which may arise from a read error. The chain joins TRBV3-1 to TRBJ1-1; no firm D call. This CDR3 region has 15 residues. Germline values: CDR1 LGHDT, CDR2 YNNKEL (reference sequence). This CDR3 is CASRQGEGRNTEAFF. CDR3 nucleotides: TGTGCCAGCAGGCAAGGCGAGGGAAGGAACACTGAAGCTTTCTTT.

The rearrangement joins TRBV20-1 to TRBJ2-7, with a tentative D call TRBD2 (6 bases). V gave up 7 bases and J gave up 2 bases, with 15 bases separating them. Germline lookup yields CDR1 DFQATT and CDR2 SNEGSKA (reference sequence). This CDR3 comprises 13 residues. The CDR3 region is CSVGASVTYEQYF. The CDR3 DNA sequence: TGCAGTGTAGGGGCTAGCGTAACCTACGAGCAGTACTTC.

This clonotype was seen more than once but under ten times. The CDR3 DNA follows: TGTGCCAGCAGCTCCCCTGGACGAGGGGGTCCTTTCAGCAATCAGCCCCAGCATTTT. Residues: CASSSPGRGGPFSNQPQHF. The J gene is TRBJ1-5, the V gene TRBV7-8, with D tentatively TRBD1 (6 bases). The CDR3 loop spans 19 amino acids. Deletions cut 4 bases from V and 1 base from J, with 23 bases between. Germline V gives CDR1 SGHVS, CDR2 FQNEAQ.

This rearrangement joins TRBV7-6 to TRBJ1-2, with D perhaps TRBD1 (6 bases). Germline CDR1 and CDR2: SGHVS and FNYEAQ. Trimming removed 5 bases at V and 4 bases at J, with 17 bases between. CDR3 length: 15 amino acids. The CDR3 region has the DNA TGTGCCAGCAGCCCACAGTCCGGACAGATCTATGGCTACACCTTC. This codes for CASSPQSGQIYGYTF.

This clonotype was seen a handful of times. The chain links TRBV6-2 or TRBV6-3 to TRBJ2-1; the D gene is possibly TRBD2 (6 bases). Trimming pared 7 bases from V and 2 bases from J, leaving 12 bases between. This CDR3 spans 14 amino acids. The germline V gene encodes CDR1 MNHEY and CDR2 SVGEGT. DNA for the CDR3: TGTGCCAGCAACTTGGGGGGTCCCTACAATGAGCAGTTCTTC. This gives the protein CASNLGGPYNEQFF.